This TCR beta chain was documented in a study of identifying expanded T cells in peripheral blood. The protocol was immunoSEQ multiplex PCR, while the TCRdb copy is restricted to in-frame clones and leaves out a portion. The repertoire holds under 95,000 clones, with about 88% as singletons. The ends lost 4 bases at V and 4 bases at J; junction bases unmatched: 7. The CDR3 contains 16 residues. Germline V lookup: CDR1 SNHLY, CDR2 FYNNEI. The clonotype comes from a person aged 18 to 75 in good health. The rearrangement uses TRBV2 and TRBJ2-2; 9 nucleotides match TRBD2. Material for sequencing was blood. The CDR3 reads CASSALAGGLTGELFF. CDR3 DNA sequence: TGTGCCAGCAGTGCTCTGGCGGGGGGGCTCACCGGGGAGCTGTTTTTT.